This T cell receptor beta chain was obtained from a study of immune evolution from preneoplasia to lung adenocarcinoma. On the study more broadly: HLA loss of heterozygosity: approximately 7.5% AIS, about 15% MIA, about 35% ADC, none AAH. Points from the study as a whole: Normal lung had the highest top T cell clone frequencies. Clonality was highest in normal lung, lower in later-stage lesions apparently.

Nucleic acids came from premalignant or tumor cells enriched by macro-dissection. Per the germline V gene, CDR1 is LNHDA and CDR2 is SQIVND (reference sequence). The CDR3 contains 13 residues. The V and J ends lost 4 bases and 4 bases, in that order; junction bases with no gene match: 0. In regard to this clone: Its antigen remains unidentified.

Only in-frame clones appear in the TCRdb table, and some are missing; sequencing was by immunoSEQ multiplex PCR. The sample shows approximately 7,000 clones, about 80% of them seen only once. The chain recombines TRBV19 with TRBJ2-5; 10 positions match TRBD1. This receptor was obtained from an older donor with lung adenocarcinoma. The sequencing input was FFPE lung adenocarcinoma in situ tissue. CDR3 coding DNA: TGTGCCAGTAGTAGGACAGGGGGAGAGACCCAGTACTTC. Protein product: CASSRTGGETQYF.